The 10 T cell receptor beta chains given below trace back to one sample, sequenced in a study of shared clonotypes between healthy human individuals. TCRdb keeps only in-frame clones here, not all; method: immunoSEQ multiplex PCR. This sample has 2 million to 2.5 million clones; roughly 93% occur once, and the top ten carry approximately 0.35%. Source material: naive CD4+ T cells from PBMCs. This sample's subset: CD45RA+ positively selected. The receptors derive from a man between 18 and 29 years old in good health. Some clones in this sample may be carry-over from other donors' samples.

V is TRBV5-1 and J is TRBJ2-7; D may be TRBD1 or TRBD2 (5 bases each). The CDR3 length is 13 residues. Germline CDR1 is SGHRS and CDR2 is YFSETQ. V was shortened by 2 bases and J by 5 bases, with 11 bases between the two germline ends. The CDR3 sequence: CASSFPLGDEQYF. As DNA, the CDR3 is TGCGCCAGCAGCTTCCCATTGGGGGACGAGCAGTACTTC.

As concerns this clone: Other DNA variants within this sample encode the same CDR3. The rearrangement uses TRBV2 and TRBJ2-3; 7 nucleotides agree with TRBD1. The germline V gene encodes CDR1 SNHLY and CDR2 FYNNEI. The CDR3 has 14 amino acids. Trimming at V came to 8 bases and at J to 3 bases, leaving 8 bases not matched to a gene. The CDR3 region is CASSEDRSTDTQYF. The CDR3, as DNA: TGTGCCAGCTCGGAGGACAGGTCAACAGATACGCAGTATTTT.

The chain has TRBV30 and TRBJ2-1; 9 nucleotides align to TRBD2. CDR3 length equals 14 residues. Germline-derived CDR1 and CDR2 are GTSNPN and SVGIG (reference sequence). The J segment lost 4 bases and the V segment lost 3 bases, leaving 4 bases of the junction unmatched. In DNA, the CDR3 is TGTGCCTGGAGGGTAGCGGGGGCTTACAATGAGCAGTTCTTC. Translation gives CAWRVAGAYNEQFF.

The rearrangement links TRBV5-1 to TRBJ2-6; D is unresolved. The CDR3 consists of 18 residues. Trimming stripped 0 bases from V and 0 bases from J, with 13 bases between. CDR1 and CDR2 (germline): SGHRS, YFSETQ. Here the CDR3 DNA reads TGCGCCAGCAGCTTGGGCCCAAGACAAGACTCTGGGGCCAACGTCCTGACTTTC. Amino acids: CASSLGPRQDSGANVLTF.

The genes are TRBV28 and TRBJ2-2, with a tentative D call TRBD2 (5 bases). V dropped 5 bases and J dropped 6 bases, with 22 bases sitting between them. Germline CDR1 MDHEN, CDR2 SYDVKM. The length of the CDR3 is 17 residues. The CDR3 loop reads CASSVNGVRNLPGELFF. Here the CDR3 DNA reads TGTGCCAGCAGTGTAAACGGGGTACGCAACCTCCCCGGGGAGCTGTTTTTT.

The chain carries TRBV7-2 and TRBJ2-3; 13 nucleotides match TRBD2. V lost 5 bases, J lost 6 bases, and 5 bases stayed unmatched. The CDR3 consists of 15 residues. The germline V gene has CDR1 SGHTA and CDR2 FQGNSA. CDR3 residues: CASSRGLAGRDTQYF. CDR3 nucleotide sequence: TGTGCCAGCAGCCGGGGACTAGCGGGAAGGGATACGCAGTATTTT.

J is TRBJ2-2 and V is TRBV28; a possible D gene is TRBD2 (6 bases). Germline V gene sequence: CDR1 MDHEN, CDR2 SYDVKM. Trimming took 5 bases from V and 7 from J, leaving 14 bases between them. This CDR3 contains 14 residues. The CDR3 loop is CASSPGGGSGELFF. The DNA of the CDR3 is TGTGCCAGCAGTCCCGGGGGTGGCAGCGGGGAGCTGTTTTTT. The variable domain in full, with the rest retrieved from reference TRBV28 and TRBJ2-2, is DVKVTQSSRYLVKRTGEKVFLECVQDMDHENMFWYRQDPGLGLRLIYFSYDVKMKEKGDIPEGYSVSREKKERFSLILESASTNQTSMYLCASSPGGGSGELFFGEGSRLTVL.

The CDR3 nucleotides read TGTGCCAGCAGCTCCCCTCAGCGGATAGCCTACGAGCAGTACTTC. Its translation: CASSSPQRIAYEQYF. This sequence joins TRBV11-2 and TRBJ2-7; TRBD2 might be the D (5 bases). The CDR3 has 15 residues. From germline, CDR1 is SGHAT and CDR2 FQNNGV. Trimming took off 4 bases at V and 2 bases at J, with 15 bases between the two ends.

V usage is TRBV28 and J usage is TRBJ2-1; TRBD2 matches 7 bases. There are 13 residues in the CDR3. V shed 6 bases, J shed 4 bases, and the junction held 3 bases outside the gene matches. The germline CDR1 and CDR2 sequences are MDHEN and SYDVKM. In DNA, the CDR3 is TGTGCCAGCAGAAGAGCGGGGTACAATGAGCAGTTCTTC. This sequence encodes CASRRAGYNEQFF.

This chain connects TRBV5-6 to TRBJ2-5; 8 bases match TRBD1. Germline loops: CDR1 SGHDT, CDR2 YYEEEE. The ends lost 1 base at V and 4 bases at J; junction bases unmatched: 9. The CDR3 is 16 residues long. The CDR3 region has the DNA TGTGCCAGCAGCTTGTTAGGACAGGGCGGTCCAGAGACCCAGTACTTC. Protein product: CASSLLGQGGPETQYF.